The 3 T cell receptor beta chains reported below all come from one sample, sequenced in a study of shared clonotypes between healthy human individuals (dated by TCRdb to the early 2020s). Library preparation employed the immunoSEQ multiplex PCR assay. TCRdb limited this immuneACCESS table to in-frame rearrangements with V and J called. A share of clones is missing; checked studies link under half to unresolved V genes, and the rest is unexplained. Recorded for this sample are around 2.1 million clones; 85% to 95% of them occurred a single time. Around 1.7% of the sample is held by the ten biggest clonotypes. CD8 naive samples were obtained by positive selection for CCR7 among CD45RO-negative cells, yielding a CD45RA+CCR7+ population from which TemRA cells were excluded. Sequenced: naive CD8+ T cells from PBMCs. The cell subset or site label, as the study defines it: CD45RA+CCR7+. These receptor sequences come from a man aged 18 to 30 in good health. Some clones in this sample may be carry-over from other donors' samples.

This sequence joins TRBV28 and TRBJ2-7; a weak D match, TRBD2 (6 bases). Trimming pared 4 bases from V and 7 bases from J, leaving 20 bases between. The CDR3 contains 15 residues. Germline assignment: CDR1 MDHEN and CDR2 SYDVKM. The CDR3 sequence: CASSYPPGQAGEQYF. CDR3 DNA: TGTGCCAGCAGTTACCCCCCCGGGCAGGCGGGGGAGCAGTACTTC.

The chain recombines TRBV29-1 with TRBJ2-2; TRBD2 matches 7 bases. Germline V gene data show CDR1 as SQVTM and CDR2 as ANQGSEA. This CDR3 region has 16 residues. The V segment lost 7 bases and the J segment 10 bases; nucleotides outside the gene matches: 21. The CDR3 sequence is CSAKIKASGTLEELFF. CDR3 in DNA: TGCAGCGCAAAAATAAAGGCTAGCGGCACTCTGGAGGAGCTGTTTTTT.

V gene TRBV15 combines with J gene TRBJ2-5, with D unclear. Trimming removed 6 bases at V and 3 bases at J, with 11 bases between. Per germline, CDR1 LNHNV and CDR2 YYDKDF (reference sequence). The length of the CDR3 is 13 residues. CDR3 protein: CATRALSEETQYF. For the CDR3, the DNA is TGTGCCACCAGGGCTCTCAGCGAAGAGACCCAGTACTTC.